These T cell receptor beta chains were read from a single sample in a study of PD-1 blockade in mismatch repair-deficient tumors. This table comes from immunoSEQ multiplex PCR, and its TCRdb copy is limited to in-frame clones, with some not included. The sample has approximately 37,000 clones, about 85% seen once; the top ten hold approximately 3.5%. The sequencing used peripheral blood, collected approximately 78 weeks after starting pembrolizumab. Source of these receptors: an adult with mismatch repair-deficient cancer. CDR3s include the opening cysteine and the closing phenylalanine or tryptophan. Each record gives: D gene, clone size, V gene, J gene, CDR3 DNA, CDR3 protein. D genes are given only for firm matches. Where a row states a size, it is once, few, many or the class of an expanded clone; other rows omit it.

-	-	TRBV19	TRBJ2-1	TGTGCCAGTAGTATAACCCAGAAGCAGTTCTTC	CASSITQKQFF
TRBD2	-	TRBV19	TRBJ2-5	TGTGCCAGTAGCCCTCAGCGGGAGGGGACCCAGTACTTC	CASSPQREGTQYF
TRBD2	-	TRBV11-3	TRBJ2-7	TGTGCCAGCAGCTTAGGGGCTAGCGGGATATCCGAGCAGTACTTC	CASSLGASGISEQYF
TRBD2	once	TRBV7-9	TRBJ2-1	TGTGCCAGCAGCGCTAGCGGGGCTACCTACAATGAGCAGTTCTTC	CASSASGATYNEQFF
TRBD1	-	TRBV19	TRBJ2-3	TGTGCCAGTAGCAGAAACAGGGGGGCTAGCACAGATACGCAGTATTTT	CASSRNRGASTDTQYF
TRBD2	-	TRBV7-2	TRBJ2-5	TGTGCCAGCAGCTCGGGACTAGCGGGGGGGGCCCAGTACTTC	CASSSGLAGGAQYF
TRBD2	-	TRBV5-1	TRBJ2-5	TGCGCCAGCAGCTTTACAGCGGGAGGTCAGGGAGAGACCCAGTACTTC	CASSFTAGGQGETQYF
-	once	TRBV4-1	TRBJ2-5	TGCGCCAGCACTTCCGGCGGGGTACAATTTGGGGAGACCCAGTACTTC	CASTSGGVQFGETQYF
TRBD1	-	TRBV10-3	TRBJ2-4	TGTGCCATCAGTGAGTCCCGACAGGGAGTAACTCAGTACTTC	CAISESRQGVTQYF
-	medium-sized	TRBV7-8	TRBJ2-7	TGTGCCAGCAGCTCCGGACGGCTTGAAAATGAGCAGTACTTC	CASSSGRLENEQYF
-	-	TRBV19	TRBJ2-7	TGTGCCAGTAGTACCCCCGGGGATCAGAACGAGCAGTACTTC	CASSTPGDQNEQYF
TRBD2	-	TRBV9	TRBJ2-5	TGTGCCAGCAGTGGGCGGGAGGTGGATGAGACCCAGTACTTC	CASSGREVDETQYF
-	-	TRBV11-2	TRBJ2-3	TGTGCCAGCAGCTCTGTGAGGGGGACAGATACGCAGTATTTT	CASSSVRGTDTQYF
TRBD2	-	TRBV11-2	TRBJ2-7	TGTGCCAGCAGCTTAGCCATGACTAGCGCAGCCTACGAGCAGTACTTC	CASSLAMTSAAYEQYF
-	-	TRBV10-1	TRBJ2-7	TGCGCCAGCATTACGATTCGGGACACTTTCTCCTACGAGCAGTACTTC	CASITIRDTFSYEQYF
-	-	TRBV7-9	TRBJ2-7	TGTGCCAGCAGGTCCGGCGGCGAGCAGTACTTC	CASRSGGEQYF
TRBD1	once	TRBV14	TRBJ2-1	TGTGCCAGCAGCCAAGATCTATTTTCGGACAGGAAGCACAATGAGCAGTTCTTC	CASSQDLFSDRKHNEQFF
TRBD1	-	TRBV6-1	TRBJ1-1	TGTGCCAGCAGTGTGACCGGGACAGGGATCACTGAAGCTTTCTTT	CASSVTGTGITEAFF
TRBD1	-	TRBV2	TRBJ2-5	TGTGCCAGCACGGGGACAGGGAGGACCCAGTACTTC	CASTGTGRTQYF
TRBD1	-	TRBV6-5	TRBJ1-1	TGTGCCAGCAGTTCCGACAGGGCTGAAGCTTTCTTT	CASSSDRAEAFF
TRBD2	-	TRBV27	TRBJ2-7	TGTGCCAGCAGTTTAGCGGGAGGTGACTACGAGCAGTACTTC	CASSLAGGDYEQYF
-	once	TRBV5-4	TRBJ2-7	TGTGCCAGCAGTCCCGAGGCAGGGCGCTCCTACGAGCAGTACTTC	CASSPEAGRSYEQYF